This T cell receptor (beta chain) was documented in a study of OX40 agonist ivuxolimab in advanced cancers. The method was immunoSEQ multiplex PCR; TCRdb's version includes in-frame clones alone and lacks a portion of them. Found here are around 62,000 clones, about nine tenths of them singletons; the top ten hold 0.3% to 0.35%. Germline CDR1 and CDR2: SGHDT and YYEEEE. The V and J ends lost 3 bases and 6 bases respectively, with 13 bases between them. The CDR3 has 15 residues. This chain connects TRBV5-6 to TRBJ1-6, with D possibly matching TRBD1 (6 bases). This sequence originates from an adult with an advanced solid tumor such as melanoma, head and neck, liver or kidney cancer. Source: CD4+ or CD8+ T cells sorted from blood, taken in a trial of the OX40 agonist ivuxolimab. The CDR3: CASSSQGKRNSPLHF. CDR3 DNA: TGTGCCAGCAGCTCACAGGGAAAGCGTAATTCACCCCTCCACTTT.